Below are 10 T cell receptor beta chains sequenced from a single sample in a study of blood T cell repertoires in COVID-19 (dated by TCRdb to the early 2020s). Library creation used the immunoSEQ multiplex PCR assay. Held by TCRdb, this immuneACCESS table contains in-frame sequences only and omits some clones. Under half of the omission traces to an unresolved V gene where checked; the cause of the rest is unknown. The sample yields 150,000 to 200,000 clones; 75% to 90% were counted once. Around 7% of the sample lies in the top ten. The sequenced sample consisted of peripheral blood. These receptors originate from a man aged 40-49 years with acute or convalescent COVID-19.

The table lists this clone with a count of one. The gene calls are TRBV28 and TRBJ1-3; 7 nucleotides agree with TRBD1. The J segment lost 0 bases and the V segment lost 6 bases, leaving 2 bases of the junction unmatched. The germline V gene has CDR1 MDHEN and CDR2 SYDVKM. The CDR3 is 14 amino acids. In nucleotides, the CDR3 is TGTGCCAGCAGCGACAGGGTCTCTGGAAACACCATATATTTT. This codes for CASSDRVSGNTIYF.

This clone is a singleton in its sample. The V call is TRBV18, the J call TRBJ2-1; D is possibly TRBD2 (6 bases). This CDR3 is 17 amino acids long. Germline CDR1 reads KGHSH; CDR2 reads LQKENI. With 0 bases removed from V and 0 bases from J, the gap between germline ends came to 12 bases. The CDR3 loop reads CASSPPAAGSSYNEQFF. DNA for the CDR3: TGTGCCAGCTCACCACCGGCCGCCGGGAGCTCCTACAATGAGCAGTTCTTC.

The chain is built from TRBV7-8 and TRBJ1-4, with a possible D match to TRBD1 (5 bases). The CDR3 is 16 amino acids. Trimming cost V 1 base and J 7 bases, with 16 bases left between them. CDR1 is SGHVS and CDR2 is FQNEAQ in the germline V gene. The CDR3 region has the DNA TGTGCCAGCAGCTTAGGGCAGGGTATGGGTAGTGAAAAACTGTTTTTT. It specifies CASSLGQGMGSEKLFF.

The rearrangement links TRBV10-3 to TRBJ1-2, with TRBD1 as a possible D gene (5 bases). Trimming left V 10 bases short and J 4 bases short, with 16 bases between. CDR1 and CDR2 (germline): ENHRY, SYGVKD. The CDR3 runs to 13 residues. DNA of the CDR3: TGTGCCACCACACGGGACTCCCCCTATGGCTACACCTTC. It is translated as CATTRDSPYGYTF.

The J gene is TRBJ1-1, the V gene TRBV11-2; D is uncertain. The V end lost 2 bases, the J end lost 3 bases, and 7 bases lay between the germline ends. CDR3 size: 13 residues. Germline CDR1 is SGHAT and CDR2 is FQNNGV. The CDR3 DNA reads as TGTGCCAGCAGCTTACGTCGGGACACTGAAGCTTTCTTT. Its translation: CASSLRRDTEAFF.

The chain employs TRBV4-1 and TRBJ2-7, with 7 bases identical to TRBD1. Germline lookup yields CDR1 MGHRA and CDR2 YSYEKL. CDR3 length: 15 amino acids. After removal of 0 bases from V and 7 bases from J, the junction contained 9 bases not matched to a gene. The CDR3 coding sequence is TGCGCCAGCAGCCAAGAGGGGACAGCGAGTTTGGAGCAGTACTTC. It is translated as CASSQEGTASLEQYF.

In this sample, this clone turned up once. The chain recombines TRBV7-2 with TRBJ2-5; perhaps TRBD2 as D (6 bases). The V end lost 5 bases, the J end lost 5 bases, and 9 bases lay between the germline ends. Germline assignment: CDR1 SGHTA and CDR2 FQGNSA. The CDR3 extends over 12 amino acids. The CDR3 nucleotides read TGTGCCAGCAGCCAGGAGGGTGAGACCCAGTACTTC. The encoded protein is CASSQEGETQYF.

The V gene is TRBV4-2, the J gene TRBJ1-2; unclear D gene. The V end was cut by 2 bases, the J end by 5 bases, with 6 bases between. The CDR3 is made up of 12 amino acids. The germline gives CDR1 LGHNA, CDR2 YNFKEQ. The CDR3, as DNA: TGTGCCAGCAGCCAAACAAATTATGGCTACACCTTC. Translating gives CASSQTNYGYTF.

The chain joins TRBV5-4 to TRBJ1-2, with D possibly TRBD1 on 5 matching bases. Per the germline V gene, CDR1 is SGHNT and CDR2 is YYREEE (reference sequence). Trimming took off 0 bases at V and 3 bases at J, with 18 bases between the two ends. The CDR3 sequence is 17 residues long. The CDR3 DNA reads TGTGCCAGCAGCTTGGGGCTCAGGGTGAATCCCTACTATGGCTACACCTTC. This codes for CASSLGLRVNPYYGYTF. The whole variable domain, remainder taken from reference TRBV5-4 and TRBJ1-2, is ETGVTQSPTHLIKTRGQQVTLRCSSQSGHNTVSWYQQALGQGPQFIFQYYREEENGRGNFPPRFSGLQFPNYSSELNVNALELDDSALYLCASSLGLRVNPYYGYTFGSGTRLTVV.

CDR3 amino acids: CASSFLGGDEAFF. The CDR3 region has the DNA TGTGCCAGCAGCTTCTTAGGGGGCGACGAAGCTTTCTTT. The chain uses TRBV5-4 and TRBJ1-1, with 7 bases matching TRBD1. Unmatched junction bases numbered 6, after V lost 2 bases and J lost 8 bases. CDR3 length: 13 amino acids. CDR1 is SGHNT, CDR2 YYREEE, per germline (reference sequence).